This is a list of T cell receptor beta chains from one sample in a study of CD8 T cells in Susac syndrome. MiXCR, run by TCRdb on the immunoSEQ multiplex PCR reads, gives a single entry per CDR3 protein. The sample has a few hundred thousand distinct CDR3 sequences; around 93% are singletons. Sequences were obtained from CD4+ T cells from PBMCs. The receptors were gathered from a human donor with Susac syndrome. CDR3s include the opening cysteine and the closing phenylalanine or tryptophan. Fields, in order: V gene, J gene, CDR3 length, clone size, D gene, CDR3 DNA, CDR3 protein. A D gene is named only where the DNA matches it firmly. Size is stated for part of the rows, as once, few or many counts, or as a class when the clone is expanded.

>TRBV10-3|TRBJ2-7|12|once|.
TGTGCCATCACCCCGGGGAACCACGAGCAGTACTTC
CAITPGNHEQYF
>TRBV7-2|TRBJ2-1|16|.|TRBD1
TGTGCCAGCAGCTTATCTAGACAGGGTCGAGGCGATGAGCAGTTCTTC
CASSLSRQGRGDEQFF
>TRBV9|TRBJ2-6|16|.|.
TGTGCCAGCAGCAGCCTTGGGGGCTCTGGGGCCAACGTCCTGACTTTC
CASSSLGGSGANVLTF
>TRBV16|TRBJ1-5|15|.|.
TGTGCCAGCAGCCAGTCCTCAGGGAGTAATCAGCCCCAGCATTTT
CASSQSSGSNQPQHF
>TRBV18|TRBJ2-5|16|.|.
TGTGCCAGCTCATTCGATCGGGGGACATCCGAAGAGACCCAGTACTTC
CASSFDRGTSEETQYF
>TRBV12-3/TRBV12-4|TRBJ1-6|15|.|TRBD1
TGTGCCAGCAGTTTATTTCCAGGGGGGAATTCACCCCTCCACTTT
CASSLFPGGNSPLHF
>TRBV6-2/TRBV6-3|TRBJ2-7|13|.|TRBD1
TGTGCCAGCAGTTGGGGACAGAGCTACGAGCAGTACTTC
CASSWGQSYEQYF
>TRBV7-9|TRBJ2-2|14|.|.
TGTGCCAGCAGCCAGACACAGGGAGCCGGGGAGCTGTTTTTT
CASSQTQGAGELFF
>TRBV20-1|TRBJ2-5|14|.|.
TGCAGTGCGAGACCGGGACCGAAAGTCGAGACCCAGTACTTC
CSARPGPKVETQYF
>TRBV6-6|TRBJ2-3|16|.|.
TGTGCCAGCAGTTACCCCCCTGCGACTCGCACAGATACGCAGTATTTT
CASSYPPATRTDTQYF
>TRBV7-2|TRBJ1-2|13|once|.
TGTGCCAGCAGCCCCGGGGCGATTTATGGCTACACCTTC
CASSPGAIYGYTF
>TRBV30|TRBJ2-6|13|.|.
TGTGCCTCCAGAGTTGCCGGGGCCAACGTCCTGACTTTC
CASRVAGANVLTF
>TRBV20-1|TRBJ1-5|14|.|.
TGCAGTGCTACCTCTGGGCAGGCGGGGCAGCCCCAGCATTTT
CSATSGQAGQPQHF
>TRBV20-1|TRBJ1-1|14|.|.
TGCAGTGCCCTTGGGGGCGGGGATCGGACTGAAGCTTTCTTT
CSALGGGDRTEAFF
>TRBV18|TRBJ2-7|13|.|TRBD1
TGTGCCAGCTCACCCGGGACAGCCTACGAGCAGTACTTC
CASSPGTAYEQYF
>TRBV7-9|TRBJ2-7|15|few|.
TGTGCCAGCAGTTTAGGCCTGGCGGGCCCCTACGAGCAGTACTTC
CASSLGLAGPYEQYF
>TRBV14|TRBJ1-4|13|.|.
TGTGCCAGCCCAGCGGGGGGCGATGAAAAACTGTTTTTT
CASPAGGDEKLFF
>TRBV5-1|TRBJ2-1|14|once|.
TGCGCCAGCAGCTTCTGGGACGCGTACAATGAGCAGTTCTTC
CASSFWDAYNEQFF
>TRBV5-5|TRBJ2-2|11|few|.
TGTGCCAGCAGCTTCCCCGGGGAGCTGTTTTTT
CASSFPGELFF
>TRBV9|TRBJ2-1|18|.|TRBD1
TGTGCCAGCAGCACCGAGGGCCGGGGACAGGGGGCTAGGGATGAGCAGTTCTTC
CASSTEGRGQGARDEQFF
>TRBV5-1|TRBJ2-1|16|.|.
TGCGCCAGCAGCTTGGCCGGATCAGGGAGCTACAATGAGCAGTTCTTC
CASSLAGSGSYNEQFF
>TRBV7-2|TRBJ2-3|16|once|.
TGTGCCAGCAGCTTAGCGAGGCCAGGGAGCACAGATACGCAGTATTTT
CASSLARPGSTDTQYF
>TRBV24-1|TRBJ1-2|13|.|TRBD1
TGTGCCACCAGCGGACAGGGTCCCTATGGCTACACCTTC
CATSGQGPYGYTF
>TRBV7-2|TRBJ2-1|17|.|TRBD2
TGTGCCAGCAGCTTAGGAGGACTAGCGGGGGGGCCACTTGAGCAGTTCTTC
CASSLGGLAGGPLEQFF
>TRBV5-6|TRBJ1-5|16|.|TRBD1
TGTGCCAGCAGCTACCGGGACAGGGGGAGCAATCAGCCCCAGCATTTT
CASSYRDRGSNQPQHF